This TCR beta chain was found in a study of cytomegalovirus exposure and HLA in healthy donors. As for the study in general: A previous analysis identified approximately 110 million unique TCR beta sequences derived from about 180 million T cells.

Study-wide results and limits: In terms of immune exposure information, only CMV serostatus was available. Association of a missense DCLRE1C variant with TCR beta V- and J-gene trimming was reported in a later analysis.

V gave up 0 bases and J gave up 7 bases, with 19 bases separating them. Germline V gene lookup returns CDR1 SGDLS and CDR2 YYNGEE. The CDR3 runs to 16 residues. Primers for the PCR totalled 60 Vbeta and 13 Jbeta. Method: immunoSEQ multiplex PCR; TCRdb's copy keeps in-frame clones and lacks some. The data contain approximately 180,000 clones, roughly 76% of them singletons. Notes on this clone: Its antigen is currently unknown.

J is TRBJ1-1 and V is TRBV9; a weak D match, TRBD1 (5 bases). This TCR came from a woman younger than 30 in good health and CMV-seropositive. Sequenced sample: PBMCs. The CDR3 reads CASSVGYMTAGLEAFF. The CDR3 nucleotides are TGTGCCAGCAGCGTAGGATATATGACCGCGGGGCTTGAAGCTTTCTTT.